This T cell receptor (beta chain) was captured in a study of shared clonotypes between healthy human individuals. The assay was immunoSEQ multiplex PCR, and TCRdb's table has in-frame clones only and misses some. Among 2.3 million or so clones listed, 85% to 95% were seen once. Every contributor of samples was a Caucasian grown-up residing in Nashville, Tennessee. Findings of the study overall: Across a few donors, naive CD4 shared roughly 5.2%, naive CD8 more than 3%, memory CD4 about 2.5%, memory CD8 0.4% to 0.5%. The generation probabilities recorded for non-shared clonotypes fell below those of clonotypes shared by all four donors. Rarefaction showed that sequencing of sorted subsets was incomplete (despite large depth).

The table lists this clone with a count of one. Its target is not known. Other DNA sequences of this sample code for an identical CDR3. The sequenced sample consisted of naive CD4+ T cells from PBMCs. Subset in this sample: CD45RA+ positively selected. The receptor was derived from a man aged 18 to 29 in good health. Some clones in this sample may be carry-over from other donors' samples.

This CDR3 is CASSEAARNQPQHF. For the CDR3, the DNA is TGTGCCAGCAGTGAGGCGGCACGGAATCAGCCCCAGCATTTT. J is TRBJ1-5 and V is TRBV6-1; D gene ambiguous. With 3 bases removed from V and 4 bases from J, the gap between germline ends came to 10 bases. The CDR3 has 14 residues. Germline values: CDR1 MNHNS, CDR2 SASEGT.